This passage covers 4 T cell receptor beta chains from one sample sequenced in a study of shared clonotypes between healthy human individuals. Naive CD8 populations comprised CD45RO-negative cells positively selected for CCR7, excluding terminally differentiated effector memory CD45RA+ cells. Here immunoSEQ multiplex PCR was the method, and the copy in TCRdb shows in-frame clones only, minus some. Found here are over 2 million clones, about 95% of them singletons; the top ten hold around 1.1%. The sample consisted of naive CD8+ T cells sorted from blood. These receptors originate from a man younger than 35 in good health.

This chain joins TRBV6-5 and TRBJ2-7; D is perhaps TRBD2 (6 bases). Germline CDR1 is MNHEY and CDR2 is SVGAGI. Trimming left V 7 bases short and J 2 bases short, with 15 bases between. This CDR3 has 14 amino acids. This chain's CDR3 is CASNPGGGTYEQYF. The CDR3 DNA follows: TGTGCCAGCAACCCCGGTGGGGGGACCTACGAGCAGTACTTC.

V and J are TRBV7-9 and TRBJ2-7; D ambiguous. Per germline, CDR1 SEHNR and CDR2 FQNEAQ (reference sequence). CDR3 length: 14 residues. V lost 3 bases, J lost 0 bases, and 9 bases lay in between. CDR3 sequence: CASSFVAGSYEQYF. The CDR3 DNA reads TGTGCCAGCAGCTTTGTCGCAGGCTCCTACGAGCAGTACTTC.

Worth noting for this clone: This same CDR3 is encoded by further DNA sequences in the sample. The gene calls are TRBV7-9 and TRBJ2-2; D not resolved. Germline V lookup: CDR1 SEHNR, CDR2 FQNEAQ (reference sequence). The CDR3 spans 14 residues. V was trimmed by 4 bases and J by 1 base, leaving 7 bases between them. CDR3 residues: CASSWAGNTGELFF. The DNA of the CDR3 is TGTGCCAGCAGCTGGGCAGGGAACACCGGGGAGCTGTTTTTT.

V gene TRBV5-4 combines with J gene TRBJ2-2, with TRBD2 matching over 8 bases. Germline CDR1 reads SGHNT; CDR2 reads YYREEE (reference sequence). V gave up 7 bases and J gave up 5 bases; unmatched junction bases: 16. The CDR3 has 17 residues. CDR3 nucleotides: TGTGCCAGCTCCGGAATTAGCGGGGAAATAGGTACCGGGGAGCTGTTTTTT. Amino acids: CASSGISGEIGTGELFF.